This T cell receptor beta chain was captured in a study of response to subunit inactivated influenza vaccine. Overall study findings and caveats: Each seasonal influenza vaccination, the authors suggested, recruits few new T cells.

This clonotype was picked up many times. What it binds is unknown. TCRdb recomputed calls from the RT-PCR reads with MiXCR, one row per CDR3 protein. Of 500,000 to 650,000 distinct CDR3 sequences in the sample, 6% to 9% were seen once. This clonotype originated in a man aged 45 to 70 who received an inactivated influenza vaccine. Sequencing was performed on PBMCs from blood, taken around 25 months after vaccination.

CDR3 bases: TGCAGTGCTACGGAGGCTCCCGACTCCTACAATGAGCAGTTCTTC. Its translation is CSATEAPDSYNEQFF. V usage is TRBV20-1 and J usage is TRBJ2-1; a possible D gene is TRBD2 (5 bases). The germline V gene encodes CDR1 DFQATT and CDR2 SNEGSKA (reference sequence). This CDR3 comprises 15 residues. The germline V and J ends were trimmed by 4 bases and 0 bases, with 13 bases remaining between them.